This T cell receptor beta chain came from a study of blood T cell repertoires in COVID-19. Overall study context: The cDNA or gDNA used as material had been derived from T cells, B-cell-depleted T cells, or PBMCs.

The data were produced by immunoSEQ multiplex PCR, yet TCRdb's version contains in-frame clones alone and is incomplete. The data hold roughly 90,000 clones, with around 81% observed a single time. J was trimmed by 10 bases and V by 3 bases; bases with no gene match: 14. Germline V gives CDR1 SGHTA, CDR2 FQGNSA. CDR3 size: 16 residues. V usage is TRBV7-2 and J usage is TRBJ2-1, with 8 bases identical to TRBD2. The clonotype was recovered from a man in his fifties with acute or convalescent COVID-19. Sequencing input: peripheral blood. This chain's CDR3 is CASSFSGIEPFREQFF. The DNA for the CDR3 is TGTGCCAGCAGCTTTAGCGGGATTGAGCCCTTTCGGGAGCAGTTCTTC. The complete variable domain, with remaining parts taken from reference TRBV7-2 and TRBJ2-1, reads GAGVSQSPSNKVTEKGKDVELRCDPISGHTALYWYRQSLGQGLEFLIYFQGNSAPDKSGLPSDRFSAERTGGSVSTLTIQRTQQEDSAVYLCASSFSGIEPFREQFFGPGTRLTVL.